Below are 4 T cell receptor beta chains sequenced from a single sample in a study of CD8 T cells in Susac syndrome. Random hexamers primed reverse transcription of about 0.45 to 1 ug RNA. TCRdb called the immunoSEQ multiplex PCR reads again in MiXCR, with one record for every CDR3 protein. Here the sample spans more than 85,000 distinct CDR3 sequences, about 95% being singletons. Sequences were obtained from CD4+ T cells from PBMCs. The origin of the receptors is a human donor with Susac syndrome.

The chain joins TRBV6-5 to TRBJ1-6; 8 bases are shared with TRBD1. Germline V CDR1 and CDR2: MNHEY, SVGAGI. CDR3 length equals 14 residues. The ends lost 7 bases at V and 7 bases at J; junction bases unmatched: 6. In DNA, the CDR3 is TGTGCCAGCACCCTGGACAGGGAAAATTCACCCCTCCACTTT. It encodes CASTLDRENSPLHF.

This clonotype was detected only once. The chain combines TRBV29-1 with TRBJ2-5; D remains unclear. Germline assignment: CDR1 SQVTM and CDR2 ANQGSEA. The V end was cut by 4 bases, the J end by 5 bases, with 2 bases between. The CDR3 has 9 amino acids. The CDR3, as DNA: TGCAGCGTTGGGGAGACCCAGTACTTC. Protein sequence: CSVGETQYF.

The chain couples TRBV30 to TRBJ2-2; D could derive from TRBD1 or TRBD2 (5 bases each). The V gene's germline CDR1 is GTSNPN and CDR2 SVGIG (reference sequence). The CDR3 loop spans 14 amino acids. Trimming pared 4 bases from V and 4 bases from J, leaving 13 bases between. This CDR3 is CAWTGRSGTGELFF. As DNA, the CDR3 is TGTGCCTGGACGGGACGTTCGGGCACCGGGGAGCTGTTTTTT.

The rearrangement links TRBV3-1 to TRBJ1-6, with D possibly TRBD1 on 5 matching bases. Germline CDR1 and CDR2: LGHDT and YNNKEL (reference sequence). V was shortened by 3 bases and J by 8 bases, with 8 bases between the two germline ends. The CDR3 runs to 13 residues. CDR3 coding DNA: TGTGCCAGCAGCCAGTCACAGGATTCACCCCTCCACTTT. Amino acid sequence: CASSQSQDSPLHF.